This T cell receptor (beta chain) emerged from a study of T cell clusters in autoimmune cytopenias. Study overall: Per sample, median TRB depth was approximately 50,000 reads, yielding a median roughly 2,000 distinct clonotypes. Study outcomes and limitations: TRB repertoire shifts in secondary cytopenia and chronic lymphocytic leukemia mostly reflected lymphoma, not autoimmunity. Healthy donors had about 2.8-fold more exclusive TRB clusters than active autoimmune hepatitis patients.

One tube held mixed TRB-A and TRB-B primer pools for touch-down PCR. From its re-call of the multiplex PCR reads, TCRdb lists each CDR3 protein once, without DNA. This sample contains about 3,200 distinct CDR3 sequences. TRB amplification used approximately 0.25 ug of peripheral blood genomic DNA. The CDR3 consists of 14 residues. Considering frequency, this clonotype is medium-sized. Its specificity is unknown. The receptor's source is a human donor with an autoimmune cytopenia or autoimmune hepatitis (not recorded which). The material sequenced was peripheral blood. This chain joins TRBV12-3 or TRBV12-4 and TRBJ1-1; TCRdb returns TRBD1, unconfirmable since there is no DNA. CDR3 residues: CASSLTVTVTEAFF.